The 9 T cell receptor beta chains below were found in one sample sequenced in a study of OX40 agonist ivuxolimab in advanced cancers. This table comes from immunoSEQ multiplex PCR, and its TCRdb copy is limited to in-frame clones, with some not included. This sample has roughly 100,000 clones, with about 87% found just once. Sequenced material: CD4+ or CD8+ T cells sorted from blood, taken in a trial of the OX40 agonist ivuxolimab. The receptors were sampled from an adult with an advanced solid tumor such as melanoma, head and neck, liver or kidney cancer.

This clone occurred once. The CDR3 loop is CASRGGGRAKNIQYF. CDR3 in DNA: TGTGCCAGCAGGGGGGGTGGTCGGGCCAAAAACATTCAGTACTTC. V is TRBV27 and J is TRBJ2-4; possible D gene TRBD2, 6 bases. Germline values: CDR1 MNHEY, CDR2 SMNVEV (reference sequence). The V gene lost 6 bases and the J gene lost 1 base, with 13 bases spanning the gap. The CDR3 is 15 residues long.

The rearrangement links TRBV11-3 to TRBJ2-3; 12 bases fit TRBD2. CDR3 length: 13 residues. Germline V gene sequence: CDR1 SGHNT, CDR2 YENEEA. V shed 5 bases, J shed 11 bases, and the junction held 5 bases outside the gene matches. The CDR3, as DNA: TGTGCCAGCAGCCTTCTAGCGGGGGGGGAGCAGTATTTT. Translated: CASSLLAGGEQYF.

The chain is built from TRBV11-3 and TRBJ1-3; D is unresolved. The germline gives CDR1 SGHNT, CDR2 YENEEA. The CDR3 is 13 residues long. V shed 5 bases and J shed 9 bases, with 14 bases lying between them. The CDR3 DNA sequence: TGTGCCAGCAGCCGCGACATTTATAGCACCATATATTTT. Translation: CASSRDIYSTIYF. The full variable domain, rest sourced from reference TRBV11-3 and TRBJ1-3, is EAGVVQSPRYKIIEKKQPVAFWCNPISGHNTLYWYLQNLGQGPELLIRYENEEAVDDSQLPKDRFSAERLKGVDSTLKIQPAELGDSAVYLCASSRDIYSTIYFGEGSWLTVV.

The genes are TRBV11-2 and TRBJ2-5, with 11 bases identical to TRBD2. The CDR3 runs 15 residues. Germline CDR1 is SGHAT and CDR2 is FQNNGV. V shed 5 bases and J 5 bases; nucleotides not matched to a gene: 7. Here the CDR3 reads CASSRSGRAGETQYF. DNA of the CDR3: TGTGCCAGCAGCCGTAGCGGGAGGGCCGGTGAGACCCAGTACTTC. Complete variable domain (other parts from reference TRBV11-2 and TRBJ2-5): EAGVAQSPRYKIIEKRQSVAFWCNPISGHATLYWYQQILGQGPKLLIQFQNNGVVDDSQLPKDRFSAERLKGVDSTLKIQPAKLEDSAVYLCASSRSGRAGETQYFGPGTRLLVL.

This clone was counted between two and nine times. This chain uses TRBV9 with TRBJ2-2; TRBD2 matches 15 bases. Germline lookup yields CDR1 SGDLS and CDR2 YYNGEE. After removal of 3 bases from V and 5 bases from J, the junction contained 5 bases not matched to a gene. The CDR3 totals 17 residues. The CDR3 DNA is TGTGCCAGCAGCGCGGGACTAGCGGGGGGCCAGACCGGGGAGCTGTTTTTT. The encoded protein is CASSAGLAGGQTGELFF.

This clone was detected once. This chain connects TRBV4-1 to TRBJ2-7; TRBD1 matches 7 bases. The length of the CDR3 is 19 residues. V dropped 4 bases and J dropped 1; count of bases not matched to a gene: 19. CDR1 and CDR2 (germline): MGHRA, YSYEKL. This CDR3 reads CASSPRMDRRLGASYEQYF. In DNA, the CDR3 is TGCGCCAGCAGCCCCCGTATGGACAGGCGGCTAGGGGCATCCTACGAGCAGTACTTC.

V is TRBV9 and J is TRBJ1-5, with a tentative D call TRBD1 (6 bases). The germline V and J ends were trimmed by 3 bases and 5 bases, with 24 bases remaining between them. The germline CDR1 and CDR2 sequences are SGDLS and YYNGEE. The CDR3 is made up of 18 amino acids. The DNA for the CDR3 is TGTGCCAGCAGCGGTAGGTCGCCGAGTAGGACAGCATATCAGCCCCAGCATTTT. It is translated as CASSGRSPSRTAYQPQHF.

The V gene is TRBV7-9, the J gene TRBJ1-4; D is possibly TRBD1 (6 bases). V lost 5 bases and J 8 bases, leaving 15 bases between the germline ends. Germline V gene data show CDR1 as SEHNR and CDR2 as FQNEAQ (reference sequence). CDR3 length equals 14 residues. The CDR3 is CASSPWGAGEKLFF. The CDR3 DNA follows: TGTGCCAGCAGCCCCTGGGGGGCGGGCGAAAAACTGTTTTTT.

The chain couples TRBV18 to TRBJ1-6; 7 bases fit TRBD1. V dropped 1 base and J dropped 4; count of bases not matched to a gene: 4. This CDR3 has 16 residues. Germline values: CDR1 KGHSH, CDR2 LQKENI. The CDR3 is CASSPLGQVYNSPLHF. The CDR3 nucleotides are TGTGCCAGCTCACCACTAGGACAGGTTTATAATTCACCCCTCCACTTT.